The entry below gives a single TCR beta chain sequence along with its context. The antigen is not known. Healthy Caucasians supplied all donations. This entry is derived from a study of identical twins. Study findings and constraints: Beta clonotypes that were abundant in cord blood contained fewer insertions, a pattern absent from memory repertoires.

TCRdb re-called the 5' RACE reads with MiXCR, one entry per CDR3 protein. The repertoire has about 520,000 distinct CDR3 sequences, about 20% of them found once; the top ten carry around 0.9%. Deletions cut 4 bases from V and 1 base from J, with 11 bases between. The CDR3 is 14 residues long. CDR1 MNHNS and CDR2 SASEGT come from the germline V gene. The same sample was also used in a study of T cells expressing NK-cell markers.

The rearrangement links TRBV6-1 to TRBJ2-7; the D is unclear. The origin of this receptor is a woman aged 18-30 years in good health. Sequencing used CD4+ T cells sorted from blood. The CDR3 sequence is CASSAPFGSYEQYF. The CDR3 nucleotides read TGTGCCAGCAGTGCGCCGTTCGGATCCTACGAGCAGTACTTC.